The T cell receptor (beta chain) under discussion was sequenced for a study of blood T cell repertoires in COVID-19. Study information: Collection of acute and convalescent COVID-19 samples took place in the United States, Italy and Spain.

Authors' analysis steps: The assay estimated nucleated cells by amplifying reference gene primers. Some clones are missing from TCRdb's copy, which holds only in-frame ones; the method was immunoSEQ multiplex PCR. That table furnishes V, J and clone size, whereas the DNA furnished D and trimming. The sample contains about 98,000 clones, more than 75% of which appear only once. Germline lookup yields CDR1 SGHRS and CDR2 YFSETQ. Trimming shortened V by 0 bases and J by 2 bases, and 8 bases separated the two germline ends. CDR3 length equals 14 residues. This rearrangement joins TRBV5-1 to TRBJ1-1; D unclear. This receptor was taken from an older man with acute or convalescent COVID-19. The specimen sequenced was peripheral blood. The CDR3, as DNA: TGCGCCAGCAGCTTGGAGCTAGGTAACACTGAAGCTTTCTTT. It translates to CASSLELGNTEAFF.